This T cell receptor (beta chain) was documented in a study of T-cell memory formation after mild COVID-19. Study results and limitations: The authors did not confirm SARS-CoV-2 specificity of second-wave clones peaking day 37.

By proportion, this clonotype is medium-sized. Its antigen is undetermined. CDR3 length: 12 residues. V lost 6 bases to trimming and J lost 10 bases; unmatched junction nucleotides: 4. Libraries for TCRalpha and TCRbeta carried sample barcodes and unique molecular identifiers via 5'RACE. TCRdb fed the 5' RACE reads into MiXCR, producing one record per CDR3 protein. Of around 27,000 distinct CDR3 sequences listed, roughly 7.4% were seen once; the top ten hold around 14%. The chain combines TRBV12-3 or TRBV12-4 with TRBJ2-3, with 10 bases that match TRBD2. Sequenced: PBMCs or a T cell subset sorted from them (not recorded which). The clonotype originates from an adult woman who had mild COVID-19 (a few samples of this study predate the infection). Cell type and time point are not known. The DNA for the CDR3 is TGTGCCAGCAGACCAACTAGCGGGGCGCAGTATTTT. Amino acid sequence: CASRPTSGAQYF.